This is a list of T cell receptor beta chains from one sample in a study of CD8+CD57+ T cells in acquired aplastic anemia. TCRdb fed the reads into MiXCR, producing one record per CDR3 protein. The data contain roughly 160,000 distinct CDR3 sequences, 40% to 55% of them singletons. Sequencing was performed on sorted CD4+, CD8+, or CD8+CD57+ T cells (not recorded which) from PBMCs. All receptors derive from a human donor with aplastic anemia. Each CDR3 is given with its conserved first and last residue. The order of the fields is D gene, clone size, J gene, V gene, CDR3 DNA, CDR3 protein. A D gene is named only where the DNA matches it firmly. Clone size is given for some rows only: seen once, a few or many times, or a class if the clone is expanded.

>.|many|TRBJ2-7|TRBV6-5
TGTGCCAGCAGTTACTCGCGACAGACCTACGAGCAGTACTTC
CASSYSRQTYEQYF
>.|few|TRBJ2-3|TRBV24-1
TGTGCCACCAGTGATCCCACGACAGGATTCCTCACTAGCACAGATACGCAGTATTTT
CATSDPTTGFLTSTDTQYF
>TRBD2|many|TRBJ2-3|TRBV15
TGTGCCACCAGCCCTGTACTAGCGAGTGGGGCGGATACGCAGTATTTT
CATSPVLASGADTQYF
>TRBD1|few|TRBJ2-3|TRBV10-3
TGTGCCCTAGGACAGGGGGCCACAGATACGCAGTATTTT
CALGQGATDTQYF
>TRBD2|many|TRBJ2-2|TRBV4-3
TGCGCCAGCAGCCAGCTAGCGGCCACCGGGGAGCTGTTTTTT
CASSQLAATGELFF
>.|.|TRBJ1-5|TRBV15
TGTGCCACCAGCAGAGATCGAGAAGGGGCGCGAGGCAATCAGCCCCAGCATTTT
CATSRDREGARGNQPQHF
>TRBD2|.|TRBJ2-1|TRBV10-3
TGTGCCATCAGTGCCTTTACAAGGGGCGGGAGCTCCTACAATGAGCAGTTCTTC
CAISAFTRGGSSYNEQFF
>.|many|TRBJ1-2|TRBV25-1
TGTGCCAGCTCTAGAGAGGGGCTCAACTATGGCTACACCTTC
CASSREGLNYGYTF
>TRBD1|.|TRBJ2-2|TRBV5-4
TGTGCCAGCAGCTGGGGGACAGGGAGGGCCGGGGAGCTGTTTTTT
CASSWGTGRAGELFF
>.|few|TRBJ1-1|TRBV28
TGTGCCAGCAGTTCCCCCGTGGGGGCGAACACTGAAGCTTTCTTT
CASSSPVGANTEAFF